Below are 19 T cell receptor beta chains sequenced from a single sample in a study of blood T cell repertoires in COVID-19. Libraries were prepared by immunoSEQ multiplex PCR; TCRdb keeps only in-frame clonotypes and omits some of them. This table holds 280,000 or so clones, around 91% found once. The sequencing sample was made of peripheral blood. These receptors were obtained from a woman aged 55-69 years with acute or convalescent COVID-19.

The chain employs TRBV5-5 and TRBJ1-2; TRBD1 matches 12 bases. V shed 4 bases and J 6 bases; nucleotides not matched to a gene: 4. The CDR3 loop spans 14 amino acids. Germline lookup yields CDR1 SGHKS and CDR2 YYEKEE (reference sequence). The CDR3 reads CASSRDRGQDGYTF. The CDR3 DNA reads TGTGCCAGCAGCAGGGACAGGGGGCAGGATGGCTACACCTTC. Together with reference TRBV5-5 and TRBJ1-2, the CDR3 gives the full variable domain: DAGVTQSPTHLIKTRGQQVTLRCSPISGHKSVSWYQQVLGQGPQFIFQYYEKEERGRGNFPDRFSARQFPNYSSELNVNALLLGDSALYLCASSRDRGQDGYTFGSGTRLTVV.

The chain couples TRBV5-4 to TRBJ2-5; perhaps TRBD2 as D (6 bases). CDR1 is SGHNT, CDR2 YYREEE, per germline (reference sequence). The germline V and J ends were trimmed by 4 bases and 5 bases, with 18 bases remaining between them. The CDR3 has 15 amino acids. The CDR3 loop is CASSGGLLIGETQYF. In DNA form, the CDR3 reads TGTGCCAGCAGCGGAGGGCTTTTAATAGGGGAGACCCAGTACTTC.

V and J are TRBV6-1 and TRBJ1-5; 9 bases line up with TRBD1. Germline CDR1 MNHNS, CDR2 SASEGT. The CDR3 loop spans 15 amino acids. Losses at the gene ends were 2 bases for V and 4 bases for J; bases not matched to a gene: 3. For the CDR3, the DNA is TGTGCCAGCAGTGAACCGGGACAGGGAAATCAGCCCCAGCATTTT. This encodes CASSEPGQGNQPQHF.

The CDR3: CASSQGGRPWDPYEQYF. DNA for the CDR3: TGTGCCAGCAGCCAAGGGGGGAGGCCGTGGGATCCCTACGAGCAGTACTTC. The chain employs TRBV3-1 (or the pseudogene TRBV3-2) and TRBJ2-7; maybe TRBD2 (6 bases). Germline V CDR1 and CDR2: LGHDT, YNNKEL (reference sequence). CDR3 length equals 17 residues. Between the trimmed V and J ends, which lost 1 base and 2 bases, there was a span of 18 bases.

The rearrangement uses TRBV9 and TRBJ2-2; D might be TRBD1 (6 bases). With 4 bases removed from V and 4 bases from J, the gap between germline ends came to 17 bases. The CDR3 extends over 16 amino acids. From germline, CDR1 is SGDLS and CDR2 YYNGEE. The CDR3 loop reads CASSPRQGTSTGELFF. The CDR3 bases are TGTGCCAGCAGCCCCCGGCAGGGGACCAGCACCGGGGAGCTGTTTTTT.

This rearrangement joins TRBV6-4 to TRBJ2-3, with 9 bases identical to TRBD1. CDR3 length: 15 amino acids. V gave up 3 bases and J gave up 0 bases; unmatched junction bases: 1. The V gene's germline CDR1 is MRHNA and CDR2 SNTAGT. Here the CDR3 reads CASSEGQGSTDTQYF. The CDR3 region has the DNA TGTGCCAGCAGTGAGGGACAGGGCAGCACAGATACGCAGTATTTT.

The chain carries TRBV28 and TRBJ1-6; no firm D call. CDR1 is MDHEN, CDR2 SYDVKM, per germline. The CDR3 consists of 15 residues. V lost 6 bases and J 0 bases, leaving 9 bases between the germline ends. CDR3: CASRTPSSYNSPLHF. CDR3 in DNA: TGTGCCAGCAGGACACCAAGCTCCTATAATTCACCCCTCCACTTT.

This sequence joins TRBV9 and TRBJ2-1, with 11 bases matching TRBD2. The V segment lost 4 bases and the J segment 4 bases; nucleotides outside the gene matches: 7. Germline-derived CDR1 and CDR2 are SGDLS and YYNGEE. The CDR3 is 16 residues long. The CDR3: CASSFSGGAAYNEQFF. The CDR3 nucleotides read TGTGCCAGCAGCTTTAGCGGGGGGGCCGCGTACAATGAGCAGTTCTTC.

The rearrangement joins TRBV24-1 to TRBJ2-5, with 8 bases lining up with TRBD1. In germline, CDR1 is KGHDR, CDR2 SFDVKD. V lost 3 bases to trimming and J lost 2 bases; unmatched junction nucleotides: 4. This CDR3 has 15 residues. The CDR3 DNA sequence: TGTGCCACCAGTGATCCCGGACAGGGTCAAGAGACCCAGTACTTC. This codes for CATSDPGQGQETQYF.

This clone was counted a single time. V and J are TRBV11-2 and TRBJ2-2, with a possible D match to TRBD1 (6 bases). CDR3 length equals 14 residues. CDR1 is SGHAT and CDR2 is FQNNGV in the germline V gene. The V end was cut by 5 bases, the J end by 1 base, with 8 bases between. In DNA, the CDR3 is TGTGCCAGCAGCAAGGGACAGAACACCGGGGAGCTGTTTTTT. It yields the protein CASSKGQNTGELFF.

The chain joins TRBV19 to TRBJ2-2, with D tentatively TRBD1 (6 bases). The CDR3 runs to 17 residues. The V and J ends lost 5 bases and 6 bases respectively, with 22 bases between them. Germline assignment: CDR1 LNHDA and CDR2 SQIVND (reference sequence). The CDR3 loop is CASSSGFTGQMAGELFF. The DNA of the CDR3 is TGTGCCAGTAGTTCGGGCTTTACAGGGCAAATGGCCGGGGAGCTGTTTTTT.

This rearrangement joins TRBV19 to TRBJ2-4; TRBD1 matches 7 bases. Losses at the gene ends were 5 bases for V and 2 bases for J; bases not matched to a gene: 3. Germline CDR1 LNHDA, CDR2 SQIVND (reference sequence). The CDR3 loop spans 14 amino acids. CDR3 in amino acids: CASSDRDPKNIQYF. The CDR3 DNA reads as TGTGCCAGTAGTGACAGGGACCCCAAAAACATTCAGTACTTC.

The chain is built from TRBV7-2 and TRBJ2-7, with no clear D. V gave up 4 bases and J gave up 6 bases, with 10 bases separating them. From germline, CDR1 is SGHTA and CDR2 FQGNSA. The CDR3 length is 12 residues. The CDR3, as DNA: TGTGCCAGCAGCTCAACCCAGTCCGAGCAGTACTTC. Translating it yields CASSSTQSEQYF.

CDR3 region: CASRRQGTDEQFF. CDR3 nucleotide sequence: TGTGCCAGCAGGCGACAGGGGACGGATGAGCAGTTCTTC. This sequence joins TRBV28 and TRBJ2-1; 8 bases map to TRBD1. The trim removed 6 bases at V and 8 bases at J, leaving 6 bases unmatched. Germline V CDR1 and CDR2: MDHEN, SYDVKM. The CDR3 consists of 13 residues.

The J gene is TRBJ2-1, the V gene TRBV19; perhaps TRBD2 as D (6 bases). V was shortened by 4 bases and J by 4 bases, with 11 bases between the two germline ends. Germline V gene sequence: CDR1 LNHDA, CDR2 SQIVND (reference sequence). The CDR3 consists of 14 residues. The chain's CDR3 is CASSRDSAYNEQFF. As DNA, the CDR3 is TGTGCCAGTAGTAGGGACTCCGCTTACAATGAGCAGTTCTTC.

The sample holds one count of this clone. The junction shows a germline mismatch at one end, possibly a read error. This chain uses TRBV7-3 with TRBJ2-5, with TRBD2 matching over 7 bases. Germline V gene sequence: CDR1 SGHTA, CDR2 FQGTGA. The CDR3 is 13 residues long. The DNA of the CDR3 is TGTGCCAGCAGTTTAAGGGAGGGGGAGACCCAGTACTTC. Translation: CASSLREGETQYF.

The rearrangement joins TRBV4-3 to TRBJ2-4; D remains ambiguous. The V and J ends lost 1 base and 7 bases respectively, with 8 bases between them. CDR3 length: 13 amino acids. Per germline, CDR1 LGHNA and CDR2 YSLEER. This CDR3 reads CASSQANSNIQYF. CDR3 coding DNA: TGCGCCAGCAGCCAAGCAAACAGTAACATTCAGTACTTC.

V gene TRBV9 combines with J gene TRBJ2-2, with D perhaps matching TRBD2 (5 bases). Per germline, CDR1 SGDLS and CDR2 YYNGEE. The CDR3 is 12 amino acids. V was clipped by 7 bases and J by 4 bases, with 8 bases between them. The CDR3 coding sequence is TGTGCCAGCGAGGCGGGCACCGGGGAGCTGTTTTTT. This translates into CASEAGTGELFF.

For the CDR3, the DNA is TGTGCCAGCAGCTCGACAGGGGCTGGAAACACCATATATTTT. Translating gives CASSSTGAGNTIYF. The J gene is TRBJ1-3, the V gene TRBV11-2; 8 nucleotides agree with TRBD1. The CDR3 length is 14 residues. Germline CDR1 and CDR2: SGHAT and FQNNGV. The junction had 1 base not matched to a gene; V was cut back by 4 bases and J by 2 bases.